This TCR beta chain was recorded in a study of T cell responses to AZD1222 COVID-19 vaccine. Notes on the study in general: Just a handful of AZD1222 recipients were seropositive at baseline.

On this clone itself: Its antigen is undetermined.

The repertoire was sequenced with immunoSEQ multiplex PCR; TCRdb's copy has only in-frame clones and lacks some. Of nearly 90,000 clones listed, 85% to 90% are singletons. The CDR3 covers 13 residues. Germline values: CDR1 MNHNY, CDR2 SVGAGI (reference sequence). V was shortened by 5 bases and J by 4 bases, with 9 bases between the two germline ends. The specimen comprised peripheral blood, sampled on day 0 of MenACWY control vaccination. This TCR derives from an adult in good health. This rearrangement joins TRBV6-6 to TRBJ1-5; unclear D gene. CDR3 loop: CASSKDRNQPQHF. The CDR3 DNA follows: TGTGCCAGCAGTAAGGACCGGAATCAGCCCCAGCATTTT.